The rows below give T cell receptor beta chains drawn from one sample of a study of STAT5B mutations in CD4+ large granular lymphocyte leukemia. TCRdb's table, derived via immunoSEQ multiplex PCR, lists solely in-frame clones and lacks some. Of about 45,000 clones in the sample, around 86% were seen once. Sequencing input: CD4+ T cells from blood buffy coats. The receptors shown here come from a human donor in good health. The CDR3 runs from the conserved cysteine through the conserved F or W. Fields, in order: V gene, J gene, D gene, clone size, CDR3 DNA, CDR3 protein. A D gene is named only where the DNA matches it firmly. For some rows the clone size is stated as once, few or many, or as a class when expanded; others skip it.

V: TRBV11-2; J: TRBJ2-7; D: -; size: -; DNA: TGTGCCAGCAGCATGTACGAGCAGTACTTC; CDR3: CASSMYEQYF
V: TRBV5-1; J: TRBJ1-2; D: -; size: -; DNA: TGCGCCAGCAGCTTTGCAGGGAGAGTTGACTATGGCTACACCTTC; CDR3: CASSFAGRVDYGYTF
V: TRBV19; J: TRBJ2-7; D: TRBD2; size: few; DNA: TGTGCCAGTAGTATCCAAGCGGGAGGGCGATACGAGCAGTACTTC; CDR3: CASSIQAGGRYEQYF
V: TRBV4-2; J: TRBJ1-1; D: -; size: -; DNA: TGTGCCAGCGACAAACAGGGCATGAACACTGAAGCTTTCTTT; CDR3: CASDKQGMNTEAFF
V: TRBV2; J: TRBJ2-3; D: -; size: -; DNA: TGTGCCAGCAGCTCGAACGGACGCACAGATACGCAGTATTTT; CDR3: CASSSNGRTDTQYF
V: TRBV7-2; J: TRBJ2-1; D: TRBD1; size: -; DNA: TGTGCCAGCAGCTCCAGGGGGAATGAGCAGTTCTTC; CDR3: CASSSRGNEQFF
V: TRBV15; J: TRBJ2-2; D: -; size: -; DNA: TGTGCCACCAGGGGTAGCGCGAACACCGGGGAGCTGTTTTTT; CDR3: CATRGSANTGELFF
V: TRBV14; J: TRBJ2-1; D: TRBD1; size: -; DNA: TGTGCCAGCAGCTACCGACAGGGTCTATACAATGAGCAGTTCTTC; CDR3: CASSYRQGLYNEQFF
V: TRBV9; J: TRBJ1-1; D: -; size: -; DNA: TGTGCCAGCAGCGTAACACAGGGCGGAAGTGAAGCTTTCTTT; CDR3: CASSVTQGGSEAFF
V: TRBV11-3; J: TRBJ1-5; D: TRBD1; size: -; DNA: TGTGCCAGCAGCAGACAGGGGTTGAACCAGCCCCAGCATTTT; CDR3: CASSRQGLNQPQHF
V: TRBV28; J: TRBJ1-5; D: -; size: -; DNA: TGTGCCAGCAGCTCACAAACAGGATTTAGCAATCAGCCCCAGCATTTT; CDR3: CASSSQTGFSNQPQHF
V: TRBV27; J: TRBJ1-2; D: TRBD1; size: few; DNA: TGTGCCAGCAGTTCCTACACCGGGACAGGGGGCACCGATGGCTACACCTTC; CDR3: CASSSYTGTGGTDGYTF
V: TRBV11-2; J: TRBJ2-6; D: -; size: -; DNA: TGTGCCAGCAGCTTAAGTTCGACACCAGGCTCTGGGGCCAACGTCCTGACTTTC; CDR3: CASSLSSTPGSGANVLTF
V: TRBV12-5; J: TRBJ1-3; D: -; size: -; DNA: TGTGCTAGTGGTTTGGTACAACTTGGGCTGGGAACAGTCTCTGGAAACACCATATATTTT; CDR3: CASGLVQLGLGTVSGNTIYF
V: TRBV29-1; J: TRBJ1-1; D: -; size: few; DNA: TGCAGCGTTGAAAGTTTTGTCGGTTTGAACACTGAAGCTTTCTTT; CDR3: CSVESFVGLNTEAFF
V: TRBV29-1; J: TRBJ2-5; D: -; size: few; DNA: TGCAGCGGGTCACCCGAACTTAGGGAGACCCAGTACTTC; CDR3: CSGSPELRETQYF
V: TRBV19; J: TRBJ1-2; D: -; size: once; DNA: TGTGCCAGTAGGACCCCAGGGGAAGCTATTAATGGCTACACCTTC; CDR3: CASRTPGEAINGYTF
V: TRBV7-9; J: TRBJ2-7; D: TRBD1; size: -; DNA: TGTGCCAGCAGCCGACAGGGGAGCTCAGAGTACTTC; CDR3: CASSRQGSSEYF
V: TRBV10-1; J: TRBJ1-5; D: -; size: few; DNA: TGCGCCAGCAGTGAAGGTGATCAGCCCCAGCATTTT; CDR3: CASSEGDQPQHF
V: TRBV27; J: TRBJ2-3; D: -; size: -; DNA: TGTGCCAGCAGTTCGGACAGAGTAAGCACAGATACGCAGTATTTT; CDR3: CASSSDRVSTDTQYF
V: TRBV7-8; J: TRBJ2-7; D: -; size: -; DNA: TGTGCCAGCAGCTCGCGGCCCGTATTTGCCTACGAGCAGTACTTC; CDR3: CASSSRPVFAYEQYF
V: TRBV5-1; J: TRBJ1-2; D: -; size: -; DNA: TGCGCCAGCAGGGAAGAATTGGGAAAAGGCTACACCTTC; CDR3: CASREELGKGYTF
V: TRBV5-1; J: TRBJ2-1; D: -; size: -; DNA: TGCGCCAGCAGCCCCGCTGGAGCGCCAAGCTCCTACAATGAGCAGTTCTTC; CDR3: CASSPAGAPSSYNEQFF
V: TRBV2; J: TRBJ1-4; D: -; size: -; DNA: TGTGCCAGCAGTTTCCGGGGCCTTAATGAAAAACTGTTTTTT; CDR3: CASSFRGLNEKLFF
V: TRBV5-1; J: TRBJ2-1; D: TRBD2; size: -; DNA: TGCGCCAGCAAGACTAGCGGGGCTAATGAGCAGTTCTTC; CDR3: CASKTSGANEQFF
V: TRBV6-5; J: TRBJ1-1; D: -; size: -; DNA: TGTGCCAGCAGCCGTACAGGGAAGGTTACTGAAGCTTTCTTT; CDR3: CASSRTGKVTEAFF